What follows is one T cell receptor (beta chain) and its context. No antigen is known for it. No much larger clonotype is one base removed from it; base qualities were not supplied. These data come from a study of blood T cell repertoires in COVID-19 (dated by TCRdb to the early 2020s). About the study as a whole: Samples from collaborators originated in the United States, Italy and Spain and spanned both the acute and convalescent phases of COVID-19. The dataset comprised deeply sampled blood TCRbeta repertoires from subjects exposed to, actively infected with, or recovered from COVID-19. The sample metadata nearly always contained a de-identified subject ID, COVID-19 status, age in years and sex. The repertoires were made available in a free public database intended to serve as a resource for research on the immune response to SARS-CoV-2. The material from the prospective study consisted of cDNA or gDNA derived from T cells, B-cell-depleted T cells, or PBMCs. The samples were drawn from the first 160 participants of the ongoing ImmuneRACE study and from more than 1,000 subjects provided by 6 global collaborators. Where available, HLA class I and class II types were taken from metadata supplied by the sample provider and were not determined by assay-based typing.

Summary of the overall study and its limitations: The quantity of clinical and demographic metadata differed by source and by participant and was supplied without curation.

V is cut by 3 bases and J by 2 bases, and the space between the germline ends is 12 bases. The CDR3 covers 16 residues, taking in both the cysteine and the phenylalanine. Only the CDR3 DNA stays, 48 bases, in frame from base 1. For CDR1 and CDR2, the germline V gene lists KGHDR and SFDVKD. TCRbeta CDR3 regions were amplified from genomic DNA using the immunoSEQ Assay, a bias-controlled multiplex PCR. The source study handled its data this way. Nucleated cell counts per sample were estimated from amplification of reference gene primers within the assay. Sequence reads were collapsed and filtered to measure the absolute abundance of every unique TCRbeta CDR3 rearrangement. For each sample, productive Simpson clonality was calculated by taking the square root of Simpson's diversity index across productive rearrangements. The source is immuneACCESS, and TCRdb retained only in-frame sequences with V and J called. Part of the clones is not carried over; for the studies checked, unresolved V genes explain less than half of this, and the remainder is unexplained. From that table come the V and J calls and clone size; the DNA was used to work out D and trimming. This sample holds about 150,000 clones; around 83% were observed only once. About 2.8% of the sample rests with the top ten.

Whole blood was collected in K2EDTA tubes by collaborating institutions according to the institutions' own protocols. For TCRbeta analysis, collaborators shipped samples in one of three forms: frozen whole blood, isolated PBMCs, or DNA extracted from either of those sample types. Sequenced input: peripheral blood. The receptor was isolated from a human donor with acute or convalescent COVID-19. The donor label of this sample is uncertain. The chain employs TRBV24-1 and TRBJ2-2, with TRBD1 perhaps the D gene, on 5 matching bases. In nucleotide form, the sequence is TGTGCCACCAGTGATCCCGCCAGGGTAAACACCGGGGAGCTGTTTTTT. This is translated as CATSDPARVNTGELFF.